One sample yielded the 5 T cell receptor beta chains listed below, sequenced in a study of neurological immune-mediated disorders. From the 5' RACE reads, TCRdb called clonotypes with MiXCR, one entry per CDR3 protein. The repertoire holds 45,000 or so distinct CDR3 sequences, with approximately 3% as singletons. Sequenced input: PBMCs. Every receptor here comes from a woman in her fifties or sixties with multiple sclerosis.

This clonotype was recorded at least ten times. The rearrangement links TRBV20-1 to TRBJ1-5, with D possibly matching TRBD1 (5 bases). Germline CDR1 reads DFQATT; CDR2 reads SNEGSKA (reference sequence). Between the trimmed V and J ends, which lost 3 bases and 5 bases, there was a span of 23 bases. The CDR3 extends over 17 amino acids. CDR3 amino acids: CSARGGFRAQEDQPQHF. The CDR3 DNA sequence: TGCAGTGCTAGGGGGGGGTTTCGGGCCCAGGAAGATCAGCCCCAGCATTTT.

This clonotype was observed at least ten times. The genes are TRBV28 and TRBJ1-2; a possible D gene is TRBD1 (5 bases). Germline CDR1 and CDR2: MDHEN and SYDVKM. V gave up 2 bases and J gave up 5 bases, with 12 bases separating them. This CDR3 is built from 14 residues. CDR3 amino acids: CASSLLAGRYGYTF. DNA for the CDR3: TGTGCCAGCAGTTTACTCGCGGGGCGATATGGCTACACCTTC.

This clonotype appeared many times. The chain combines TRBV7-2 with TRBJ1-6; D gene unclear. CDR3 length: 14 residues. Germline V lookup: CDR1 SGHTA, CDR2 FQGNSA. Trimming took 1 base from V and 5 from J, leaving 6 bases between them. The CDR3 bases are TGTGCCAGCAGCTTAGTGTCCGATAATTCACCCCTCCACTTT. Encoded protein: CASSLVSDNSPLHF.

This clonotype came up many times. The rearrangement uses TRBV5-1 and TRBJ2-5, with 7 bases lining up with TRBD1. The CDR3 is made up of 15 amino acids. Germline loops: CDR1 SGHRS, CDR2 YFSETQ. The V and J ends lost 4 bases and 0 bases, in that order; junction bases with no gene match: 6. CDR3: CASSVSGQNQETQYF. The CDR3 DNA is TGCGCCAGCAGCGTATCGGGACAGAACCAAGAGACCCAGTACTTC.

This clonotype came up many times. The V gene is TRBV7-2, the J gene TRBJ1-1; TRBD1 might be the D (6 bases). This CDR3 comprises 15 residues. V dropped 1 base and J dropped 1 base, with 10 bases sitting between them. CDR1 is SGHTA, CDR2 FQGNSA, per germline. CDR3 nucleotides: TGTGCCAGCAGCTTAGGGGGGGCTGGGAACACTGAAGCTTTCTTT. Its translation is CASSLGGAGNTEAFF.